Below, 12 T cell receptor beta chains from the same sample are listed, as sequenced in a study of CD8 T cells in ankylosing spondylitis. TCRdb used MiXCR to reprocess the 5' RACE reads, holding one entry per CDR3 protein. The sample yields about 160,000 distinct CDR3 sequences, around two fifths seen once. The material sequenced was synovial fluid, either unsorted or a sorted T cell fraction (not recorded which). The receptors originated from a male donor with ankylosing spondylitis.

The V call is TRBV18, the J call TRBJ1-2; perhaps TRBD1 as D (6 bases). CDR1 is KGHSH and CDR2 is LQKENI in the germline V gene. The V end was cut by 6 bases, the J end by 8 bases, with 22 bases between. The CDR3 contains 15 residues. In DNA, the CDR3 is TGTGCCAGCTCTTTGTTAAGGACAGCCCCGGGGGGCTACACCTTC. Residues: CASSLLRTAPGGYTF.

The chain combines TRBV6-4 with TRBJ2-1, with 7 bases lining up with TRBD2. Trimming removed 4 bases from V and 5 bases from J; junction bases left unmatched: 5. This CDR3 is 14 amino acids long. Germline values: CDR1 MRHNA, CDR2 SNTAGT. Written as DNA, the CDR3 is TGTGCCAGCAGTGCTAGCGGTGATAACAATGAGCAGTTCTTC. Translated: CASSASGDNNEQFF.

The sample holds one count of this clonotype. The rearrangement uses TRBV7-9 and TRBJ2-7, with D maybe TRBD2 (6 bases). V was clipped by 1 base and J by 5 bases, with 15 bases between them. The CDR3 loop spans 15 amino acids. The germline V gene encodes CDR1 SEHNR and CDR2 FQNEAQ (reference sequence). The CDR3 nucleotides are TGTGCCAGCAGCTTAGGGCCGGGGGAAGTTAACGAGCAGTACTTC. It translates to CASSLGPGEVNEQYF. Combining the CDR3 with reference TRBV7-9 and TRBJ2-7 gives the whole variable domain DTGVSQNPRHKITKRGQNVTFRCDPISEHNRLYWYRQTLGQGPEFLTYFQNEAQLEKSRLLSDRFSAERPKGSFSTLEIQRTEQGDSAMYLCASSLGPGEVNEQYFGPGTRLTVT.

The chain employs TRBV12-3 or TRBV12-4 and TRBJ2-1; 7 bases map to TRBD2. The J segment lost 8 bases and the V segment lost 3 bases, leaving 10 bases of the junction unmatched. The CDR3 runs 15 residues. The CDR3 nucleotides read TGTGCCAGCAGTTTGGGGTGGGAGGGCCGTCATGAGCAGTTCTTC. Its protein is CASSLGWEGRHEQFF.

This chain uses TRBV28 with TRBJ2-5; 7 bases are shared with TRBD1. The length of the CDR3 is 15 residues. Per germline, CDR1 MDHEN and CDR2 SYDVKM. The V and J ends lost 5 bases and 4 bases, in that order; junction bases with no gene match: 10. This CDR3 is CASSRPRGIGETQYF. CDR3 bases: TGTGCCAGCAGTCGCCCCAGGGGGATTGGAGAGACCCAGTACTTC.

This clonotype appeared a few times. The chain recombines TRBV24-1 with TRBJ2-2, with 8 positions matching TRBD1. In germline, CDR1 is KGHDR, CDR2 SFDVKD. V lost 6 bases and J lost 10; bases outside the gene matches: 18. The CDR3 extends over 17 amino acids. This CDR3 is CATSHPSRDRFLEELFF. The CDR3 DNA follows: TGTGCCACCAGTCACCCCTCCCGGGACAGGTTTTTGGAGGAGCTGTTTTTT.

This chain links TRBV5-1 with TRBJ2-3; weak D call: TRBD1 (6 bases). V lost 0 bases, J lost 3 bases, and 26 bases lay in between. The V gene's germline CDR1 is SGHRS and CDR2 YFSETQ. This CDR3 has 20 residues. The CDR3 loop reads CASSLVSSWGLVLTTDTQYF. The CDR3 coding sequence is TGCGCCAGCAGCTTGGTATCATCGTGGGGGCTGGTGTTGACAACAGATACGCAGTATTTT.

The chain combines TRBV7-3 with TRBJ2-2; TRBD2 aligns across 7 bases. With 3 bases clipped from V and 6 bases from J, the junction kept 4 bases outside the gene matches. The CDR3 is 14 residues long. Looked up from germline, CDR1 is SGHTA and CDR2 is FQGTGA. The CDR3 loop is CASSFSREAGELFF. As DNA, the CDR3 is TGTGCCAGCAGCTTCTCCCGGGAGGCCGGGGAGCTGTTTTTT.

As DNA, the CDR3 is TGTGCCATCAGCACAGGGATCTACTATGGCTACACCTTC. Translated: CAISTGIYYGYTF. This chain links TRBV10-3 with TRBJ1-2; possible D gene TRBD1, 6 bases. CDR1 is ENHRY, CDR2 SYGVKD, per germline. Trimming cost V 6 bases and J 3 bases, with 11 bases left between them. The CDR3 totals 13 residues.

This rearrangement joins TRBV13 to TRBJ2-1, with 7 bases that match TRBD1. The CDR3 length is 16 residues. Trimming at V came to 5 bases and at J to 6 bases, leaving 13 bases not matched to a gene. Germline values: CDR1 PRHDT, CDR2 FYEKMQ (reference sequence). The CDR3 is CASSQDGQDEFNEQFF. DNA of the CDR3: TGTGCCAGCAGCCAGGACGGACAGGATGAGTTCAATGAGCAGTTCTTC.

This clonotype came up a few times. The chain recombines TRBV28 with TRBJ2-7, with 7 bases aligning to TRBD2. The junction had 15 bases not matched to a gene; V was cut back by 2 bases and J by 2 bases. This CDR3 region has 18 residues. Per the germline V gene, CDR1 is MDHEN and CDR2 is SYDVKM. For the CDR3, the DNA is TGTGCCAGCAGTTTAGGGTTTTGGGTACCTAGCGGTCCCTACGAGCAGTACTTC. Translated, it gives CASSLGFWVPSGPYEQYF.

This clonotype was seen only a few times. The chain carries TRBV11-2 and TRBJ2-3, with a possible D match to TRBD1 (6 bases). V was pared by 4 bases and J by 6 bases, with 17 bases between. CDR1 and CDR2 (germline): SGHAT, FQNNGV. The CDR3 runs to 15 residues. The CDR3 is CASSSGTLLLDTQYF. In DNA form, the CDR3 reads TGTGCCAGCAGCTCCGGGACACTGCTCCTCGATACGCAGTATTTT.